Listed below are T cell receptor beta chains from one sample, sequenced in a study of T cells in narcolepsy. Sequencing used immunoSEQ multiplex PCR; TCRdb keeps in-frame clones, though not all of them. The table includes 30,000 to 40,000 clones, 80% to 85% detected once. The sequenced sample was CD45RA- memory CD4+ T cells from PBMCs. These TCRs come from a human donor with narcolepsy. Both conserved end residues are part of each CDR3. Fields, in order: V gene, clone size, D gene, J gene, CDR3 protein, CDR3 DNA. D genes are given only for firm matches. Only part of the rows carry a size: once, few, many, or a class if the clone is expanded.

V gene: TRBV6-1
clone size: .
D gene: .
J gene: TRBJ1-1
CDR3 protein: CASRGAGTEAFF
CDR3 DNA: TGTGCCAGCAGAGGGGCCGGAACTGAAGCTTTCTTT

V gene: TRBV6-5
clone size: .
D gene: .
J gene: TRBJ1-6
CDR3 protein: CASSYGQYNSPLHF
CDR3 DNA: TGTGCCAGCAGTTACGGGCAGTATAATTCACCCCTCCACTTT

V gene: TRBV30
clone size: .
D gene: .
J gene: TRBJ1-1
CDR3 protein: CACEPLMNTEAFF
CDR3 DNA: TGTGCCTGCGAGCCGTTAATGAACACTGAAGCTTTCTTT

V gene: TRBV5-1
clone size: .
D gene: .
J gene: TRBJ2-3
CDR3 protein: CASSLAPAADTQYF
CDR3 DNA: TGCGCCAGCAGCTTGGCTCCAGCGGCAGATACGCAGTATTTT

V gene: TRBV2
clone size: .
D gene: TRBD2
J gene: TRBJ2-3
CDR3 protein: CASMSQAGGPHTQYF
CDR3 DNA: TGTGCCAGCATGTCCCAAGCGGGGGGGCCACATACGCAGTATTTT

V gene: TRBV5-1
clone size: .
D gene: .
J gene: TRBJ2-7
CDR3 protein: CASSLEVGDEQYF
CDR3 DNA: TGCGCCAGCAGCTTGGAAGTTGGCGACGAGCAGTACTTC

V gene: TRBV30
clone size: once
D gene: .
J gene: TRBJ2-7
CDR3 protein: CAWNDWDEQYF
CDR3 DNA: TGTGCCTGGAATGACTGGGACGAGCAGTACTTC

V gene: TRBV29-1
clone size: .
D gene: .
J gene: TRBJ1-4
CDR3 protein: CSVALSGDEKLFF
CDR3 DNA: TGCAGCGTTGCTCTTTCGGGGGATGAAAAACTGTTTTTT

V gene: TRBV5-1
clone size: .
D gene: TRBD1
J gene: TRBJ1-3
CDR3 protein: CASRTGAGNTIYF
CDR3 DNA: TGCGCCAGCAGGACAGGGGCAGGAAACACCATATATTTT

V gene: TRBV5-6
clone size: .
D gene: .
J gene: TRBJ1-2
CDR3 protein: CASSLSGQGGYTF
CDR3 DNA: TGTGCCAGCAGCCTTTCCGGACAAGGAGGCTACACCTTC

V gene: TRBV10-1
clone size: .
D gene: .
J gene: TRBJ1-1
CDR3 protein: CASSESGRNTEAFF
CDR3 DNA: TGCGCCAGCAGTGAGTCGGGAAGGAACACTGAAGCTTTCTTT

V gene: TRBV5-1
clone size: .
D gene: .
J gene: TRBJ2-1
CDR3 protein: CASTPANSYNEQFF
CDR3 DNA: TGCGCCAGCACACCGGCAAACTCCTACAATGAGCAGTTCTTC

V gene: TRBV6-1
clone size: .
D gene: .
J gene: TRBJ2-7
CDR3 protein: CATTREPLAYEQYF
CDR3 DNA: TGTGCCACGACTCGCGAACCCCTAGCCTACGAGCAGTACTTC

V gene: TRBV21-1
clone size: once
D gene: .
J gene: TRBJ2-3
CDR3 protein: CASSLRTSGGHTQYF
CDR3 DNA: TGTGCCAGCAGCCTTCGGACTAGCGGGGGACATACGCAGTATTTT

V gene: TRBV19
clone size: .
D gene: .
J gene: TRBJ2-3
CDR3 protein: CASSITGLDTQYF
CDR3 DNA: TGTGCCAGTAGTATAACGGGGCTGGATACGCAGTATTTT

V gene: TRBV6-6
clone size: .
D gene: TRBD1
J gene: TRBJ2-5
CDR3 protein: CASSSQGAGGETQYF
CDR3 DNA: TGTGCCAGCAGTTCACAGGGGGCAGGTGGAGAGACCCAGTACTTC

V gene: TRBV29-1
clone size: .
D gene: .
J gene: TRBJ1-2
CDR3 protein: CSVDPGEYGYTF
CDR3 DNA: TGCAGCGTTGATCCAGGGGAATATGGCTACACCTTC

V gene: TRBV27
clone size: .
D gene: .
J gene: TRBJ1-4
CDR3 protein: CASRGHGADEKLFF
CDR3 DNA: TGTGCCAGCAGGGGGCATGGGGCAGATGAAAAACTGTTTTTT

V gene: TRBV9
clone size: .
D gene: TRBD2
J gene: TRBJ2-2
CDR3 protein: CASSSLADSAGELFF
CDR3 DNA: TGTGCCAGCAGCTCACTAGCGGACTCGGCCGGGGAGCTGTTTTTT

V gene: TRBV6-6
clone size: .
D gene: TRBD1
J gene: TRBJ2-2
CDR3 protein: CASSTTGVGDGELFF
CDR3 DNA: TGTGCCAGCAGCACCACAGGGGTGGGTGACGGGGAGCTGTTTTTT

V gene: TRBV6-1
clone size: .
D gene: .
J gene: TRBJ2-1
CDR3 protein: CASSEAAGYEGEQFF
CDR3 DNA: TGTGCCAGCAGTGAAGCGGCTGGTTACGAGGGTGAGCAGTTCTTC

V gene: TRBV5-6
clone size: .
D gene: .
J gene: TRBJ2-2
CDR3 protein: CATTRFGNTGELFF
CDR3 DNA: TGTGCCACGACGAGGTTTGGAAACACCGGGGAGCTGTTTTTT

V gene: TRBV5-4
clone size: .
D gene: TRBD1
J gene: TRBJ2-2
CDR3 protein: CASSSQGAGNTGELFF
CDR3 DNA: TGTGCCAGCAGTTCCCAGGGGGCAGGGAACACCGGGGAGCTGTTTTTT

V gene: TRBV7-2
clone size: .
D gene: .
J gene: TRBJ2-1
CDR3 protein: CASSSGGREQFF
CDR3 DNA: TGTGCCAGCAGCTCGGGGGGCCGTGAGCAGTTCTTC

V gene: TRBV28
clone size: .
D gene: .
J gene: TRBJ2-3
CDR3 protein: CASSLPSRSTDTQYF
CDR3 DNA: TGTGCCAGCAGTCTTCCCAGCCGGAGCACAGATACGCAGTATTTT

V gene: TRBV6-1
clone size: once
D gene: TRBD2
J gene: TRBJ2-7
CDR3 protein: CASQRGAFYEQYF
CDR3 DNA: TGTGCCAGCCAGCGGGGGGCATTCTACGAGCAGTACTTC

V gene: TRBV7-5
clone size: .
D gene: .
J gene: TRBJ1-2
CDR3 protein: CVRRTGTGLRRNYGYTF
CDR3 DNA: TGTGTCAGAAGGACCGGGACAGGGCTCAGGAGGAACTATGGCTACACCTTC

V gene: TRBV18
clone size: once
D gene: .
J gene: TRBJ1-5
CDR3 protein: CASPPRPGFTQPQHF
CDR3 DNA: TGTGCCAGCCCACCACGTCCGGGATTTACTCAGCCCCAGCATTTT

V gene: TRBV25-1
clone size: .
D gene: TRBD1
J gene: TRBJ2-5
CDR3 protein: CASSDLQGEETQYF
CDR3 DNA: TGTGCCAGCAGTGACCTACAGGGGGAAGAGACCCAGTACTTC

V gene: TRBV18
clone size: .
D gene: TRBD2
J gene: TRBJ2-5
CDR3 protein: CASSSLAGQETQYF
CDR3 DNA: TGTGCCAGCTCGTCACTAGCGGGGCAAGAGACCCAGTACTTC

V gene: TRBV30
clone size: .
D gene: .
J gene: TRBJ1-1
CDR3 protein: CAWSVSGQAFF
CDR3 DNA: TGTGCCTGGAGTGTGTCAGGCCAAGCTTTCTTT

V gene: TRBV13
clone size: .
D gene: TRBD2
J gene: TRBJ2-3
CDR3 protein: CASSSKSWLAGTRTYFTDTQYF
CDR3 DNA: TGTGCCAGCAGCTCCAAAAGCTGGCTAGCGGGGACCCGGACTTATTTCACAGATACGCAGTATTTT